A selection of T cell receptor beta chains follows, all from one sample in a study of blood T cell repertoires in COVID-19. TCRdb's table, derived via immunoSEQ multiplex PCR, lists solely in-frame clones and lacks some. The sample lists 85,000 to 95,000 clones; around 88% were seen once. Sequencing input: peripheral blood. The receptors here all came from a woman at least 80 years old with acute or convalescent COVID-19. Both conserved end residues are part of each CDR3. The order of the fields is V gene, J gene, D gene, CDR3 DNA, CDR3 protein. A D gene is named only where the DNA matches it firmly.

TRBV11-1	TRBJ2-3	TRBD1	TGTGCCAGCAGCTGGGGGACAGGAGTACTCACAGATACGCAGTATTTT	CASSWGTGVLTDTQYF
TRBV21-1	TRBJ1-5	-	TGTGCCAGCAGCACCGCCCGGGACAGCGATGGGGGAAGCAATCAGCCCCAGCATTTT	CASSTARDSDGGSNQPQHF
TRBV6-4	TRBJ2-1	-	TGTGCCAGCAGTGACTCCACAGTGCTGCACGCCCCCCCGCTAGCCGATGAGCAGTTCTTC	CASSDSTVLHAPPLADEQFF
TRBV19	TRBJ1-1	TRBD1	TGTGCCAGTAGTATAGGGGACAGGGCTCTGAACACTGAAGCTTTCTTT	CASSIGDRALNTEAFF
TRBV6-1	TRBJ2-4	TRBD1	TGTGCCAGCAGTGAGAGACAGGGGTCTGGGATAGCTAACATTCAGTACTTC	CASSERQGSGIANIQYF
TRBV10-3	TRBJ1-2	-	TGTGCCATCACCGGGCCGTCGACTATTGGCTACACCTTC	CAITGPSTIGYTF
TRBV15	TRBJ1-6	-	TGTGCCACCAGCACAGGGTGGAATTCACCCCTCCACTTT	CATSTGWNSPLHF
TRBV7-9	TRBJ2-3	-	TGTGCCAGCAGCTCGCCCAGTCCGAGCACAGATACGCAGTATTTT	CASSSPSPSTDTQYF
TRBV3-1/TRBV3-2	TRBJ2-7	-	TGTGCCAGCAGCCAAGCCCGGCGCGGACAGTCTTACTACGAGCAGTACTTC	CASSQARRGQSYYEQYF
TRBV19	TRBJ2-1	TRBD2	TGTGCCAGTATCCCCAGCGGGGGGGCGCACAATGAGCAGTTCTTC	CASIPSGGAHNEQFF
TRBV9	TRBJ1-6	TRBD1	TGTGCCAGCAGCCCCTGGGGACAGGGGCATTCACCCCTCCACTTT	CASSPWGQGHSPLHF
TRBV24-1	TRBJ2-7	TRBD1	TGTGCCACCAGTGGTGGACAGGGGACGTCCTACGAGCAGTACTTC	CATSGGQGTSYEQYF
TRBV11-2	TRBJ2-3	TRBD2	TGTGCCAGCAGCTTGCTAGCGGGGGGAACAGATACGCAGTATTTT	CASSLLAGGTDTQYF
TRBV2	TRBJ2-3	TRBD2	TGTGCCAGGGGTTCGGGCGGGGGAGCAGATACGCAGTATTTT	CARGSGGGADTQYF